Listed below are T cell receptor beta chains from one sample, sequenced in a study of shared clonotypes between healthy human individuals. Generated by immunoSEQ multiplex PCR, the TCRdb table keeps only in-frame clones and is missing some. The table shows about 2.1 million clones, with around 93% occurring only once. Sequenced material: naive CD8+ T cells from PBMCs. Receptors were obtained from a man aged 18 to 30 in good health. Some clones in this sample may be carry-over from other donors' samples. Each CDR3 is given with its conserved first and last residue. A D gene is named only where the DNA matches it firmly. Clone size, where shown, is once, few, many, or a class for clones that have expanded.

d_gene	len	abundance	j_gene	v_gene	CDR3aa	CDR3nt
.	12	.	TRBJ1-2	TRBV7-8	CASSASGDGYTF	TGTGCCAGCAGCGCAAGTGGGGATGGCTACACCTTC
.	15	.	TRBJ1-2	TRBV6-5	CASSAEGPKTEGYTF	TGTGCCAGCAGTGCCGAGGGACCCAAGACGGAAGGCTACACCTTC
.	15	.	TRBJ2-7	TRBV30	CAWSVPYGISYEQYF	TGTGCCTGGAGTGTACCCTATGGAATCTCCTACGAGCAGTACTTC
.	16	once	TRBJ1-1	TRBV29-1	CSVEDKGGGTVTEAFF	TGCAGCGTTGAAGATAAGGGTGGGGGAACGGTCACTGAAGCTTTCTTT
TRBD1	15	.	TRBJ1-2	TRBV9	CASRERDRGLYGYTF	TGTGCCAGCAGGGAACGGGACAGGGGACTGTATGGCTACACCTTC
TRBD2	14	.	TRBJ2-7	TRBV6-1	CASTSAGGGGEQYF	TGTGCCAGCACGTCGGCGGGAGGAGGAGGCGAGCAGTACTTC
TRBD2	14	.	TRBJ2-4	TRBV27	CASSSGTSGNIQYF	TGTGCCAGCAGCTCCGGGACTAGCGGAAACATTCAGTACTTC
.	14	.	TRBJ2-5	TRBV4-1	CASSQALFLETQYF	TGCGCCAGCAGCCAAGCTTTGTTTCTAGAGACCCAGTACTTC
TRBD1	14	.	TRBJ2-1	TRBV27	CASSPHRGYNEQFF	TGTGCCAGCAGTCCTCACAGGGGATACAATGAGCAGTTCTTC
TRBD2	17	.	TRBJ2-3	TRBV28	CASSPGLTSGISDTQYF	TGTGCCAGCAGCCCCGGGCTGACTAGCGGGATCTCAGATACGCAGTATTTT
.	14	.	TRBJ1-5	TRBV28	CASRETGNRQPQHF	TGTGCCAGCAGGGAAACAGGGAACCGTCAGCCCCAGCATTTT
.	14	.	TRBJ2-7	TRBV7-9	CASSLVSGAREQYF	TGTGCCAGCAGCTTAGTGTCAGGGGCTCGGGAGCAGTACTTC
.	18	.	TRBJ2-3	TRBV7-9	CASSLGSGLGLEADTQYF	TGTGCCAGCAGCTTGGGGAGCGGGCTTGGGTTGGAGGCAGATACGCAGTATTTT
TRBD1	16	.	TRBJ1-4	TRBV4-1	CASSYIHRGLNEKLFF	TGCGCCAGCAGCTACATACACAGGGGCCTAAATGAAAAACTGTTTTTT
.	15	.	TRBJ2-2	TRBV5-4	CASSSRDGNTGELFF	TGTGCCAGCAGCTCCCGGGACGGTAACACCGGGGAGCTGTTTTTT
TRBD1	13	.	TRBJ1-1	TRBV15	CATSHSGGTEAFF	TGTGCCACCAGCCACTCAGGGGGCACTGAAGCTTTCTTT
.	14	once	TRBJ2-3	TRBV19	CASSIMAATDTQYF	TGTGCCAGTAGTATAATGGCAGCTACAGATACGCAGTATTTT
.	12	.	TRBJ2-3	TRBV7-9	CASSALTDTQYF	TGTGCCAGCAGCGCATTAACAGATACGCAGTATTTT
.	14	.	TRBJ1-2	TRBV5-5	CASSLGGGEAGYTF	TGTGCCAGCAGCTTGGGAGGCGGGGAGGCTGGCTACACCTTC
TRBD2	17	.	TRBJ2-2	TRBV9	CASSDPLASGNTGELFF	TGTGCCAGCAGCGACCCCCTGGCTAGCGGGAATACCGGGGAGCTGTTTTTT
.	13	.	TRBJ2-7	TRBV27	CASSLSIGYEQYF	TGTGCCAGCAGTTTATCGATAGGTTACGAGCAGTACTTC
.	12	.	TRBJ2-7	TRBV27	CASSLLSGEQYF	TGTGCCAGCAGTTTACTCTCTGGGGAGCAGTACTTC
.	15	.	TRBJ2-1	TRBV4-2	CASSQQQSSYNEQFF	TGTGCCAGCAGCCAACAGCAGAGCTCCTACAATGAGCAGTTCTTC
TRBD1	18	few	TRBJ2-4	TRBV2	CASSDPRVGQAAKNIQYF	TGTGCCAGCAGTGATCCCCGTGTGGGACAGGCCGCCAAAAACATTCAGTACTTC
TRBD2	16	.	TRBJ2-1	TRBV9	CASSVAGGLVRNEQFF	TGTGCCAGCAGCGTAGCTGGGGGACTAGTAAGGAATGAGCAGTTCTTC
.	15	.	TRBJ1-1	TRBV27	CASNHPPPGHTEAFF	TGTGCCAGCAACCACCCCCCCCCGGGGCACACTGAAGCTTTCTTT
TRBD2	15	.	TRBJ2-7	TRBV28	CASSQHSGRQYEQYF	TGTGCCAGCAGTCAACATAGCGGGAGGCAGTACGAGCAGTACTTC
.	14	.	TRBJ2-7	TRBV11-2	CASSLPLAVHEQYF	TGTGCCAGCAGCCTACCGTTAGCGGTCCACGAGCAGTACTTC
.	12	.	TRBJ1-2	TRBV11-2	CASSLGEYGYTF	TGTGCCAGCAGCTTAGGAGAATATGGCTACACCTTC
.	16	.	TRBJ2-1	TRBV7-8	CASSLPTPLADNEQFF	TGTGCCAGCAGCCTACCAACTCCATTAGCGGACAATGAGCAGTTCTTC
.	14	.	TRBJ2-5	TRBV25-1	CASRNREVQETQYF	TGTGCCAGCAGGAACAGGGAAGTCCAGGAGACCCAGTACTTC
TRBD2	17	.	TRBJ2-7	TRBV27	CASSFSGLAGPSYEQYF	TGTGCCAGCAGTTTCTCCGGACTAGCGGGCCCTTCCTACGAGCAGTACTTC
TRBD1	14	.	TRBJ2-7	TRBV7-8	CASSNHRDSYEQYF	TGTGCCAGCAGTAATCACCGGGACAGCTACGAGCAGTACTTC
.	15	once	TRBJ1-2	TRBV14	CASSQSMRDAYGYTF	TGTGCCAGCAGCCAGTCGATGAGGGACGCTTATGGCTACACCTTC
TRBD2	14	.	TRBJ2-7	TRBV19	CATAREIGSYEQYF	TGTGCCACAGCGCGGGAGATAGGGTCCTACGAGCAGTACTTC
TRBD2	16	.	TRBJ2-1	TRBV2	CASSDTLAGGYNEQFF	TGTGCCAGCAGCGATACGTTAGCGGGAGGGTACAATGAGCAGTTCTTC
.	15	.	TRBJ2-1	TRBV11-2	CASQNSLSSYNEQFF	TGTGCCAGCCAGAATAGCCTCTCCTCCTACAATGAGCAGTTCTTC
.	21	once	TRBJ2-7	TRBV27	CATCRDTWETKAIRLCGEQYF	TGTGCCACCTGCCGGGACACGTGGGAAACCAAGGCCATTCGGTTATGTGGCGAGCAGTACTTC
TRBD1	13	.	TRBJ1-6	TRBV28	CASSDPGGSPLHF	TGTGCCAGCAGTGATCCAGGGGGATCACCCCTCCACTTT
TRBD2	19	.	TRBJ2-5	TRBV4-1	CASSHPPRTSESNQETQYF	TGCGCCAGCAGCCACCCCCCCCGGACTAGCGAAAGTAATCAAGAGACCCAGTACTTC
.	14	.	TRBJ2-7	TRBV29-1	CSALNPGFPYEQYF	TGCAGCGCCCTGAATCCAGGATTCCCCTACGAGCAGTACTTC
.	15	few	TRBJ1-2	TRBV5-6	CASSLGSSPNYGYTF	TGTGCCAGCAGCTTGGGGTCTTCTCCTAACTATGGCTACACCTTC
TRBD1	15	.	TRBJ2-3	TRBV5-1	CASSEGQAVTDTQYF	TGCGCCAGCAGCGAGGGACAGGCGGTTACAGATACGCAGTATTTT
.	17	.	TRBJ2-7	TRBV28	CASSLRFSLGENYEQYF	TGTGCCAGCAGTTTAAGGTTCTCTTTAGGGGAGAACTACGAGCAGTACTTC
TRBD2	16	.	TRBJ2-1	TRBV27	CASSGGTSGIYNEQFF	TGTGCCAGCAGTGGAGGGACTAGCGGGATCTACAATGAGCAGTTCTTC
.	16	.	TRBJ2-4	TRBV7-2	CASSLSAGWAKNIQYF	TGTGCCAGCAGCTTATCGGCAGGGTGGGCCAAAAACATTCAGTACTTC
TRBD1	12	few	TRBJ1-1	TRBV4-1	CASSQGTGEAFF	TGCGCCAGCAGCCAAGGGACAGGTGAAGCTTTCTTT
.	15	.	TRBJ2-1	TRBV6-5	CASHRGSGNYNEQFF	TGTGCCAGCCATAGGGGTAGCGGAAATTACAATGAGCAGTTCTTC
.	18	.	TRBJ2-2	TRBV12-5	CASGSIGPTGDGTGELFF	TGTGCTAGTGGTTCCATCGGTCCAACGGGAGACGGAACCGGGGAGCTGTTTTTT
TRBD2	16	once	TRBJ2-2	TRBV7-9	CASSSGVGTSGGELFF	TGTGCCAGCAGCTCAGGGGTTGGGACTAGCGGCGGGGAGCTGTTTTTT
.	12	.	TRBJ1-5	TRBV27	CASSLSNQPQHF	TGTGCCAGCAGTTTAAGTAATCAGCCCCAGCATTTT
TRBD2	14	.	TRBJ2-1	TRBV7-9	CASVGLAGVNEQFF	TGTGCCAGCGTCGGACTAGCGGGAGTCAATGAGCAGTTCTTC
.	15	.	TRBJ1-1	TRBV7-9	CASSPRPGPNTEAFF	TGTGCCAGCAGCCCCCGACCGGGACCGAACACTGAAGCTTTCTTT